A selection of T cell receptor beta chains follows, all from one sample in a study of blood T cell repertoires in COVID-19. The repertoire was sequenced with immunoSEQ multiplex PCR; TCRdb's copy has only in-frame clones and lacks some. Of 200,000 to 300,000 clones in the sample, about 89% are singletons; the top ten hold 1.5%. The sequenced sample consisted of peripheral blood. The receptors here all came from a woman aged 40-49 years who had recovered from COVID-19. Each CDR3 is given with its conserved first and last residue. The D gene is left open where the match is weak. Clone size, where shown, is once, few, many, or a class for clones that have expanded.

cdr3_aa: CASGLGTSGANTGELFF
cdr3_nt: TGTGCTAGTGGTTTGGGGACCTCAGGGGCTAACACCGGGGAGCTGTTTTTT
j_call: TRBJ2-2
v_call: TRBV12-5
clone_size: .
d_call: .

cdr3_aa: CASSGGQTYSNQPQHF
cdr3_nt: TGTGCCAGCAGCGGAGGACAGACATATAGCAATCAGCCCCAGCATTTT
j_call: TRBJ1-5
v_call: TRBV9
clone_size: .
d_call: .

cdr3_aa: CSASWLAGGGPYEQYF
cdr3_nt: TGCAGTGCTAGTTGGCTAGCGGGGGGTGGACCCTACGAGCAGTACTTC
j_call: TRBJ2-7
v_call: TRBV20-1
clone_size: .
d_call: TRBD2

cdr3_aa: CASSELGQGEQETQYF
cdr3_nt: TGTGCCAGCAGTGAACTAGGACAGGGGGAACAAGAGACCCAGTACTTC
j_call: TRBJ2-5
v_call: TRBV25-1
clone_size: .
d_call: TRBD1

cdr3_aa: CASSPRDSQSPQHF
cdr3_nt: TGTGCCAGCAGTCCGCGGGACAGCCAATCGCCCCAGCATTTT
j_call: TRBJ1-5
v_call: TRBV27
clone_size: .
d_call: TRBD1

cdr3_aa: CASSYHLGSTDTQYF
cdr3_nt: TGTGCCAGCAGTTACCATCTAGGAAGCACAGATACGCAGTATTTT
j_call: TRBJ2-3
v_call: TRBV6-2/TRBV6-3
clone_size: .
d_call: .

cdr3_aa: CASSPGGSPLHF
cdr3_nt: TGTGCCAGCAGCCCCGGCGGTTCACCCCTCCACTTT
j_call: TRBJ1-6
v_call: TRBV11-2
clone_size: .
d_call: .

cdr3_aa: CASSYSRWGNTGELFF
cdr3_nt: TGTGCCAGCAGTTACTCCCGGTGGGGCAACACCGGGGAGCTGTTTTTT
j_call: TRBJ2-2
v_call: TRBV6-5
clone_size: .
d_call: .

cdr3_aa: CSARDYVPTSPLHF
cdr3_nt: TGCAGTGCTCGTGACTATGTTCCAACCTCACCCCTCCACTTT
j_call: TRBJ1-6
v_call: TRBV20-1
clone_size: .
d_call: .

cdr3_aa: CASSLADSPLHF
cdr3_nt: TGCGCCAGCAGCTTGGCTGATTCACCCCTCCACTTT
j_call: TRBJ1-6
v_call: TRBV5-1
clone_size: .
d_call: .

cdr3_aa: CAWGGPGGYNEQFF
cdr3_nt: TGTGCCTGGGGAGGCCCGGGGGGCTACAATGAGCAGTTCTTC
j_call: TRBJ2-1
v_call: TRBV30
clone_size: .
d_call: TRBD2

cdr3_aa: CATSDGHRYEQYF
cdr3_nt: TGTGCCACCAGTGATGGGCACCGCTACGAGCAGTACTTC
j_call: TRBJ2-7
v_call: TRBV24-1
clone_size: .
d_call: .

cdr3_aa: CASSITPGALNGRGYTF
cdr3_nt: TGTGCCAGTAGTATTACCCCAGGGGCCCTAAATGGACGTGGCTACACCTTC
j_call: TRBJ1-2
v_call: TRBV19
clone_size: .
d_call: .

cdr3_aa: CASSQMTTGGSAFF
cdr3_nt: TGCGCCAGCAGCCAAATGACGACAGGAGGCTCGGCTTTCTTT
j_call: TRBJ1-1
v_call: TRBV5-1
clone_size: .
d_call: .

cdr3_aa: CASSLVPRESSYEQYF
cdr3_nt: TGTGCCAGCAGCTTGGTCCCGCGGGAGAGCTCCTACGAGCAGTACTTC
j_call: TRBJ2-7
v_call: TRBV5-4
clone_size: .
d_call: TRBD2

cdr3_aa: CASSVGRDNSPLHF
cdr3_nt: TGTGCCAGCAGTGTTGGGAGGGATAATTCACCCCTCCACTTT
j_call: TRBJ1-6
v_call: TRBV6-6
clone_size: few
d_call: .

cdr3_aa: CASSDVQGTSGANSYNEQFF
cdr3_nt: TGCGCCAGCAGTGACGTTCAGGGGACTAGCGGGGCAAATTCCTACAATGAGCAGTTCTTC
j_call: TRBJ2-1
v_call: TRBV10-1
clone_size: .
d_call: TRBD2

cdr3_aa: CASSFSGNTEAFF
cdr3_nt: TGCGCCAGCAGCTTCAGCGGAAACACTGAAGCTTTCTTT
j_call: TRBJ1-1
v_call: TRBV5-1
clone_size: .
d_call: .

cdr3_aa: CASSLPGGGQPQHF
cdr3_nt: TGTGCCAGCAGTTTACCGGGAGGCGGTCAGCCCCAGCATTTT
j_call: TRBJ1-5
v_call: TRBV27
clone_size: once
d_call: .

cdr3_aa: CASRPGGRTYNEQFF
cdr3_nt: TGTGCCAGCAGGCCGGGGGGACGAACATACAATGAGCAGTTCTTC
j_call: TRBJ2-1
v_call: TRBV27
clone_size: .
d_call: TRBD2

cdr3_aa: CASSPRGPSSYNEQFF
cdr3_nt: TGTGCCAGCAGCCCTAGGGGGCCTAGCTCCTACAATGAGCAGTTCTTC
j_call: TRBJ2-1
v_call: TRBV5-4
clone_size: .
d_call: TRBD1

cdr3_aa: CASSQAQRGELPYEQYF
cdr3_nt: TGCGCCAGCAGCCAAGCCCAACGCGGGGAACTACCCTACGAGCAGTACTTC
j_call: TRBJ2-7
v_call: TRBV4-1
clone_size: .
d_call: .

cdr3_aa: CASTGRGRRGNYGYTF
cdr3_nt: TGTGCCAGCACCGGAAGGGGTAGAAGGGGTAACTATGGCTACACCTTC
j_call: TRBJ1-2
v_call: TRBV2
clone_size: .
d_call: .

cdr3_aa: CAWSVTVPTGNTIYF
cdr3_nt: TGTGCCTGGAGTGTAACAGTTCCTACTGGAAACACCATATATTTT
j_call: TRBJ1-3
v_call: TRBV30
clone_size: .
d_call: .

cdr3_aa: CASSLGRGYEQYF
cdr3_nt: TGTGCCAGCTCATTGGGGAGGGGATACGAGCAGTACTTC
j_call: TRBJ2-7
v_call: TRBV18
clone_size: few
d_call: TRBD2

cdr3_aa: CASSNSRTGNYGYTF
cdr3_nt: TGTGCCAGCAGCAATTCTCGGACAGGGAACTATGGCTACACCTTC
j_call: TRBJ1-2
v_call: TRBV6-2/TRBV6-3
clone_size: .
d_call: TRBD1

cdr3_aa: CASSQDGRNSSYNEQFF
cdr3_nt: TGTGCCAGCAGCCAAGATGGGAGGAATAGCTCCTACAATGAGCAGTTCTTC
j_call: TRBJ2-1
v_call: TRBV3-1/TRBV3-2
clone_size: .
d_call: .

cdr3_aa: CASSETRNTGELFF
cdr3_nt: TGTGCCAGCAGTGAGACAAGGAACACCGGGGAGCTGTTTTTT
j_call: TRBJ2-2
v_call: TRBV2
clone_size: .
d_call: .